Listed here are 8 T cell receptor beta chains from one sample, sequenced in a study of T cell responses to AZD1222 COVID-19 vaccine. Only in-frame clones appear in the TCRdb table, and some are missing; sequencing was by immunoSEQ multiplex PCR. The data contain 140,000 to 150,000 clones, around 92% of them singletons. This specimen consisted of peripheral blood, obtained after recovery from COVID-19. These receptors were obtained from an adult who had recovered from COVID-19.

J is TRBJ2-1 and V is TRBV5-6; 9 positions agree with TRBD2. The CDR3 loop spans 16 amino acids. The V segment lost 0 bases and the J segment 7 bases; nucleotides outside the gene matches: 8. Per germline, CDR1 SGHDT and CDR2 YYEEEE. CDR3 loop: CASSLVTSGWSNEQFF. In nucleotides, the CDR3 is TGTGCCAGCAGCTTGGTTACTAGCGGGTGGTCGAATGAGCAGTTCTTC.

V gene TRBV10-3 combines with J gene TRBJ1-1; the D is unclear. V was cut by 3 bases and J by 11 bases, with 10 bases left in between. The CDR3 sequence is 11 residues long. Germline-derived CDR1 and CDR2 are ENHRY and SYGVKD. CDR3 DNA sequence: TGTGCCATCAGTGAAGAATCCAGGGCTTTCTTT. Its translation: CAISEESRAFF.

CDR3 amino acids: CASSQDDLADPYNEQFF. The CDR3 DNA follows: TGTGCCAGCAGCCAAGACGATCTAGCGGACCCCTACAATGAGCAGTTCTTC. The V call is TRBV4-2, the J call TRBJ2-1; TRBD2 aligns across 7 bases. The CDR3 runs to 17 residues. V was clipped by 0 bases and J by 2 bases; unmatched bases: 7. Germline CDR1 and CDR2: LGHNA and YNFKEQ.

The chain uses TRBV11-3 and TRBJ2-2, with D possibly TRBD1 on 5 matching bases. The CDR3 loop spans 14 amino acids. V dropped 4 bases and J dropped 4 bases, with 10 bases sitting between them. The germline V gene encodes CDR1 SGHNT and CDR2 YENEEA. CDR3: CASSSQGVTGELFF. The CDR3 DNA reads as TGTGCCAGCAGCTCCCAAGGGGTCACCGGGGAGCTGTTTTTT.

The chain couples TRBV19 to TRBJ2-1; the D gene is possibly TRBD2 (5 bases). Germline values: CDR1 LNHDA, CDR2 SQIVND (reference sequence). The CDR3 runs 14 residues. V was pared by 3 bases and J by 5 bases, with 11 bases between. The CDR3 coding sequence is TGTGCCAGTAGTATTCTGGGGAGCAACAATGAGCAGTTCTTC. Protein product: CASSILGSNNEQFF.

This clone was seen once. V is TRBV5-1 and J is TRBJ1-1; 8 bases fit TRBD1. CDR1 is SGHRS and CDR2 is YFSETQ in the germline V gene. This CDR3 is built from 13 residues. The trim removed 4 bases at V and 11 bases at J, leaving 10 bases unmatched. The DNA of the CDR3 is TGCGCCAGCAGCCCGGACAGGGCCCAAAGGGCTTTCTTT. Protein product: CASSPDRAQRAFF.

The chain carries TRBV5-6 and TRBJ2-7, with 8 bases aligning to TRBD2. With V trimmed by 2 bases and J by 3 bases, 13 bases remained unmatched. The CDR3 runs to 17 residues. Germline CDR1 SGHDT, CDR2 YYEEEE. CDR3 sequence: CASSFAPPGLAHYEQYF. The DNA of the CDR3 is TGTGCCAGCAGCTTTGCCCCTCCCGGACTAGCTCACTACGAGCAGTACTTC. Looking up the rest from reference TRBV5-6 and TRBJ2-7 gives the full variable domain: DAGVTQSPTHLIKTRGQQVTLRCSPKSGHDTVSWYQQALGQGPQFIFQYYEEEERQRGNFPDRFSGHQFPNYSSELNVNALLLGDSALYLCASSFAPPGLAHYEQYFGPGTRLTVT.

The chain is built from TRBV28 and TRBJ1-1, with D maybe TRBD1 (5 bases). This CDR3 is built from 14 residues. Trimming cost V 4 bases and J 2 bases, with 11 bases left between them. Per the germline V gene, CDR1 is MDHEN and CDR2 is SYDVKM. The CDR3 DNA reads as TGTGCCAGCAGTTCGGGGACCTCTAACACTGAAGCTTTCTTT. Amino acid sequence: CASSSGTSNTEAFF.